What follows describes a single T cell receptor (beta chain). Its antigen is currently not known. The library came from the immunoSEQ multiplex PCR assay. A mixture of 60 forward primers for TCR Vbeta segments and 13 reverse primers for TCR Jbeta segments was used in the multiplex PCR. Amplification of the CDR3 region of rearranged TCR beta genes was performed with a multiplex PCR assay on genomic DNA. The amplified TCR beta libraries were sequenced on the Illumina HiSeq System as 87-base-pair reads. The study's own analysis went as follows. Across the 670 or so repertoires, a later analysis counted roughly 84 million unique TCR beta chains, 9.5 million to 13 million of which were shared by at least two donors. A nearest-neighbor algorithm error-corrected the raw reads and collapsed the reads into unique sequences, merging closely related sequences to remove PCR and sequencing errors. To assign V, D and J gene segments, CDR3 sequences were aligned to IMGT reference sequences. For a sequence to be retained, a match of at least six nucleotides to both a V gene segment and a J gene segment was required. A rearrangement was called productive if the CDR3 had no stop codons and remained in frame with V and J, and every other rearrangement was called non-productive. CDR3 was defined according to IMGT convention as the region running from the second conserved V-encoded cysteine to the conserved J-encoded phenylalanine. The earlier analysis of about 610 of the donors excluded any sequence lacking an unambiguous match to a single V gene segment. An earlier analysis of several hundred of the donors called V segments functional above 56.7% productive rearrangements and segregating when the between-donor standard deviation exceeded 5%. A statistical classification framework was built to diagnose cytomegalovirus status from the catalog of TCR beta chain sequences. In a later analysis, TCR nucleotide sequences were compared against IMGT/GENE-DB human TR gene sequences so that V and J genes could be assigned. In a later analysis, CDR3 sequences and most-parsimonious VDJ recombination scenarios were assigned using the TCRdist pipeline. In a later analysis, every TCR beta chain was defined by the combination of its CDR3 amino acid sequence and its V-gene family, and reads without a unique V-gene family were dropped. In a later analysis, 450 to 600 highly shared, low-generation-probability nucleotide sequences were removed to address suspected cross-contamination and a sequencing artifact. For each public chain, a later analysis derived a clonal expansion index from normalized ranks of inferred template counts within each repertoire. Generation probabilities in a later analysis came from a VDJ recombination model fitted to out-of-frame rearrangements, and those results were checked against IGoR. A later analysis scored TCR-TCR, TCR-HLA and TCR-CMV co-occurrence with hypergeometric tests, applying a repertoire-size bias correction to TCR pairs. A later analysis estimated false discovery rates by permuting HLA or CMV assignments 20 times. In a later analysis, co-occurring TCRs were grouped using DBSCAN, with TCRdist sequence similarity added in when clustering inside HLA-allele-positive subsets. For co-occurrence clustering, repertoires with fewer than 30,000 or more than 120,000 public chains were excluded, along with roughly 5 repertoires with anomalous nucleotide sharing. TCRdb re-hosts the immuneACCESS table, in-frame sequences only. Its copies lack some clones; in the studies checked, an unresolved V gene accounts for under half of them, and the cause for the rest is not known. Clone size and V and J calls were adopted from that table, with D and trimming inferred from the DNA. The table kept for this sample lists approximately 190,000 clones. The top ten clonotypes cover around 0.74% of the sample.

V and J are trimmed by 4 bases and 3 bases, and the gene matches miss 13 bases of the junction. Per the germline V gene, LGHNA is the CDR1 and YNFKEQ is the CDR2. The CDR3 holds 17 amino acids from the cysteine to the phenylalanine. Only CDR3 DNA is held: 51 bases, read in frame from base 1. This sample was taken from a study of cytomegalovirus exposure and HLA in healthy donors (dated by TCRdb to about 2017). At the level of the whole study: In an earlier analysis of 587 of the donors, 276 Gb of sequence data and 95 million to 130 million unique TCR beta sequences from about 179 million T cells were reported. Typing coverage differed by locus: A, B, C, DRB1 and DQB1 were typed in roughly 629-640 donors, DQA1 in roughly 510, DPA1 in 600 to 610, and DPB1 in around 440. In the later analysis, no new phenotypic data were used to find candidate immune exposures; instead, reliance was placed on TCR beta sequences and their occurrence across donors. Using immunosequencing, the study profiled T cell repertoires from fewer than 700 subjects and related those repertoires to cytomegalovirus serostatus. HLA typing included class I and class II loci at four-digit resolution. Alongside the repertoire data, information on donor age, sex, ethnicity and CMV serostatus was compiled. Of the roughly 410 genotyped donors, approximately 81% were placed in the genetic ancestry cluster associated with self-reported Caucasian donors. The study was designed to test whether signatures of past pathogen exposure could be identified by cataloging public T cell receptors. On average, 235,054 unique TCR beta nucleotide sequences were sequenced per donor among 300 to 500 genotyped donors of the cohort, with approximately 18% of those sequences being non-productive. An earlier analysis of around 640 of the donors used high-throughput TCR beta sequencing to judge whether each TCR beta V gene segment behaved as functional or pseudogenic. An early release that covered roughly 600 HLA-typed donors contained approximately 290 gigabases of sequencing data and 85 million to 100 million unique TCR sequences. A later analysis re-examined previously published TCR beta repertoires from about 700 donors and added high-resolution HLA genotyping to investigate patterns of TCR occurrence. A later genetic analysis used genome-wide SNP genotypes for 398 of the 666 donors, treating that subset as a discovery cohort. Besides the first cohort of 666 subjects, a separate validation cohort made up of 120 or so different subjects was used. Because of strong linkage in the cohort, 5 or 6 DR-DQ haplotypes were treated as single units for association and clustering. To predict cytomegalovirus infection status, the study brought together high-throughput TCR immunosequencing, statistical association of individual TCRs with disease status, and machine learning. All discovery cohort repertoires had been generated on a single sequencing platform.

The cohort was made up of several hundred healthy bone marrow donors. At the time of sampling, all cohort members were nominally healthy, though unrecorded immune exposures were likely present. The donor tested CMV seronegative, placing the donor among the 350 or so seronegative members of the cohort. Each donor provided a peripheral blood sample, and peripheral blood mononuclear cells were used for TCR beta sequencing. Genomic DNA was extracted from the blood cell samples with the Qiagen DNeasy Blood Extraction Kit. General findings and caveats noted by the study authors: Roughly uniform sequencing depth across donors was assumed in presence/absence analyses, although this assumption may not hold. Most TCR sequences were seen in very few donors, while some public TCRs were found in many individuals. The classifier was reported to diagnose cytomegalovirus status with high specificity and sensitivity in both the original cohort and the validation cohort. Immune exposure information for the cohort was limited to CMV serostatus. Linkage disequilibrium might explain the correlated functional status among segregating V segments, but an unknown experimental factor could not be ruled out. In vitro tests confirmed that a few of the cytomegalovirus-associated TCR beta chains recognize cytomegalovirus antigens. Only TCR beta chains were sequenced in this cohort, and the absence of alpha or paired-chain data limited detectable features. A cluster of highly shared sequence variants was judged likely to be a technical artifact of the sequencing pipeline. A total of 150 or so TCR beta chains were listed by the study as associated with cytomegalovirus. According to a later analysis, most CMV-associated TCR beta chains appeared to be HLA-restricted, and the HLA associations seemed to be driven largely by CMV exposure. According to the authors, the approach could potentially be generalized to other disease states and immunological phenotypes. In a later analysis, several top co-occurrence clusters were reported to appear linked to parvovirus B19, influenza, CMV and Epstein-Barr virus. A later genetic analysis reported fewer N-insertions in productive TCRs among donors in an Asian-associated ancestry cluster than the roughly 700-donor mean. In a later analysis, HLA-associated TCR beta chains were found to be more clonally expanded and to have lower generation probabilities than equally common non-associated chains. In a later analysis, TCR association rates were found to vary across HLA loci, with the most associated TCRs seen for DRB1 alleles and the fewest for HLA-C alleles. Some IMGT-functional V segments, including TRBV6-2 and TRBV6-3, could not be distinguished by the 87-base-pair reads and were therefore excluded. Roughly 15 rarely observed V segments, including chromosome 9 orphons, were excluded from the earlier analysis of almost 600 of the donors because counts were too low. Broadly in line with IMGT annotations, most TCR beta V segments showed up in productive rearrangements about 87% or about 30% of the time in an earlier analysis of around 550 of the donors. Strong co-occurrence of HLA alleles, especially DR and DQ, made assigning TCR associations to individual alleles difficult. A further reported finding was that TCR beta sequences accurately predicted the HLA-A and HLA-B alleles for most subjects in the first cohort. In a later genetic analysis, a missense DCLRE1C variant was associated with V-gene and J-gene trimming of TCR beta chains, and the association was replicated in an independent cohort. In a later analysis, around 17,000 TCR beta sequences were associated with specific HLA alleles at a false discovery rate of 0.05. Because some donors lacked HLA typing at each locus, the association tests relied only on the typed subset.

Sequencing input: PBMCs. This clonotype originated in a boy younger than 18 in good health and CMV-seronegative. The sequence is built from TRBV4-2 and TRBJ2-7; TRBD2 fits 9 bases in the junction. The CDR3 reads CASSPLLRGGLRYEQYF. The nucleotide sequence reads TGTGCCAGCAGCCCTCTTTTGCGGGGGGGCCTCCGCTACGAGCAGTACTTC.